This TCR beta chain was recorded in a study of T cells after yellow fever vaccination. As for the study in general: The authors prepared low-cell-number fractions using SMART-Seq v4 Ultra Low Input.

Notes on the study in general: Boosting was followed by the reappearance of most primary-vaccination clones (96% CD4, around 86% CD8).

The authors made TCR cDNA by 5'RACE template switching, adding a universal primer site and UMIs. TCRdb itself ran the 5' RACE reads through MiXCR, one entry per CDR3 protein. The table has 600,000 to 750,000 distinct CDR3 sequences, 9% to 15% seen once. Between the trimmed V and J ends, which lost 3 bases and 0 bases, there was a span of 9 bases. The germline CDR1 and CDR2 sequences are MGHDK and SYGVNS. The CDR3 extends over 15 amino acids. This clonotype showed up just a few times. Its specificity is not known. The specimen comprised PBMCs, sampled on the day of the yellow fever booster vaccination. The chain uses TRBV25-1 and TRBJ2-1, with D perhaps matching TRBD2 (5 bases). This receptor was taken from a man younger than 45 who received the YFV17D yellow fever vaccine. CDR3 coding DNA: TGTGCCAGCAGTGATTTGGGGAGCTCCTACAATGAGCAGTTCTTC. This translates into CASSDLGSSYNEQFF.